This TCR beta chain was found in a study of cytomegalovirus exposure and HLA in healthy donors. The study's findings and limits: Cytomegalovirus status, reportedly, was diagnosed with high specificity and sensitivity by the classifier.

Trimming left V 5 bases short and J 7 bases short, with 21 bases between. The CDR3 covers 15 residues. Germline assignment: CDR1 SGHVS and CDR2 FNYEAQ. There are a few counts of this clone. Its antigen is currently unknown. A multiplex PCR was run with 60 Vbeta primers and 13 Jbeta primers. Data came from immunoSEQ multiplex PCR; TCRdb stores just in-frame clones and leaves some out. This table holds some 200,000 clones, about 74% found once. The clonotype was recovered from a man between 40 and 49 years old in good health and CMV-seronegative. The chain has TRBV7-6 and TRBJ2-7, with D perhaps TRBD2 (6 bases). The sample was PBMCs. For the CDR3, the DNA is TGTGCCAGCAGCCCCCGGGACTTTGCCGTGAGGGAGCAGTACTTC. Translation: CASSPRDFAVREQYF.